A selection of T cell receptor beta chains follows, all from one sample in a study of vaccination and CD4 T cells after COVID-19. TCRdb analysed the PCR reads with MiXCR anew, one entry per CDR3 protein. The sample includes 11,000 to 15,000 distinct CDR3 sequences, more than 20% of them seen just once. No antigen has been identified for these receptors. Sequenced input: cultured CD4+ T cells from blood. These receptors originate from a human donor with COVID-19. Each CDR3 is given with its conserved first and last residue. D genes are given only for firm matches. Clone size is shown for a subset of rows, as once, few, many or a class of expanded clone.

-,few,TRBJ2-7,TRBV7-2,TGTGCCAGCAGCTTAGGACAGGACCCGTCCTACGAGCAGTACTTC,CASSLGQDPSYEQYF
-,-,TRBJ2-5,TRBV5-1,TGCGCCAGCGGATCGGAGAATTCAGAGGAGACCCAGTACTTC,CASGSENSEETQYF
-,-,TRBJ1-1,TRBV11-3,TGTGCCAGCAGCTTAGGGCCTCCGGGGAACACTGAAGCTTTCTTT,CASSLGPPGNTEAFF
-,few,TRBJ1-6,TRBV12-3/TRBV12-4,TGTGCCAGCAGTCGCGACTGGGGCAATTCACCCCTCCACTTT,CASSRDWGNSPLHF
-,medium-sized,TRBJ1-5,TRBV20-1,TGCAGTGCTAGCCGGGACGGCCCCCAGCATTTT,CSASRDGPQHF
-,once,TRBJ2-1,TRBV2,TGTGCCAGCAAAAAATCCGGGCCCCGGGTAGACAATGAGCAGTTCTTC,CASKKSGPRVDNEQFF
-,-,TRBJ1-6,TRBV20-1,TGCAGTGCTACTGGTCCAAATTCACCCCTCCACTTT,CSATGPNSPLHF
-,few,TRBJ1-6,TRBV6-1,TGTGCCAGCAGTGAGATGACTCTCGCCAATTCACCCCTCCACTTT,CASSEMTLANSPLHF
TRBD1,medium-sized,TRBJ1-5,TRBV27,TGTGCCAGCAGTATGGACAGGTTCAGCAATCAGCCCCAGCATTTT,CASSMDRFSNQPQHF
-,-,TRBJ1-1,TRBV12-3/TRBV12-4,TGTGCCAGCAGTTTTGGACAGAACACTGAAGCTTTCTTT,CASSFGQNTEAFF
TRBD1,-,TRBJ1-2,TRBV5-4,TGTGCCAGCAGTTCCGGGACAGGTGTGGACTATGGCTACACCTTC,CASSSGTGVDYGYTF
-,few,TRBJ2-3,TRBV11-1,TGTGCCAGCACCCCAGCGGGCCCAGATACGCAGTATTTT,CASTPAGPDTQYF
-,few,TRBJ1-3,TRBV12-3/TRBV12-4,TGTGCCAGCTCAATCGCGGGGAGGGGCAACACCATATATTTT,CASSIAGRGNTIYF
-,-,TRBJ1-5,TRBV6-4,TGTGCCAGCAGTGTTGAGAGAGGGGATCAGCCCCAGCATTTT,CASSVERGDQPQHF
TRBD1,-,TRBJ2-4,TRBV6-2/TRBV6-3,TGTGCCAGCAGTTACACCGGGACAGGGGTAACCAAAAACATTCAGTACTTC,CASSYTGTGVTKNIQYF
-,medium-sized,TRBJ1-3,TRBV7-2,TGTGCCAGCAGCCCCGCCGCTCTGGCGTTCCGTGGAAACACCATATATTTT,CASSPAALAFRGNTIYF
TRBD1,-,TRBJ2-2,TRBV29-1,TGCAGCGCAACTCCGGGACAGGGGGCCCCCGGGGAGCTGTTTTTT,CSATPGQGAPGELFF
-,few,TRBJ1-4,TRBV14,TGTGCCAGCAGCCCAGTCCACGGGCAGGGAGACGAAAAACTGTTTTTT,CASSPVHGQGDEKLFF
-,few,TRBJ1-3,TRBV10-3,TGTGCCATCAGTGATGGAAGCTCTGGAAACACCATATATTTT,CAISDGSSGNTIYF
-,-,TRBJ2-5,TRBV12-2,TGTGCAAGTCGCTTACAAGAGACCCAGTACTTC,CASRLQETQYF
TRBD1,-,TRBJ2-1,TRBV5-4,TGTGCCAGCAGCCTTCCCGGGACAGGGGGGAATGAGCAGTTCTTC,CASSLPGTGGNEQFF
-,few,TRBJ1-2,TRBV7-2,TGTGCCAGCAGCGTACAGGGCGGTAGTTTTCTCTATGGCTACACCTTC,CASSVQGGSFLYGYTF
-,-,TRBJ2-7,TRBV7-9,TGTGCCAGCAGCTTGTTCTCAGTGGGCGAGCAGTACTTC,CASSLFSVGEQYF
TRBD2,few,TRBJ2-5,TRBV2,TGTGCCAGCAGTGCTAGCGGGTACCAAGAGACCCAGTACTTC,CASSASGYQETQYF
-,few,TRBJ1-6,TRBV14,TGTGCCAGCAGCCTCGCAGTTGGTTCACCCCTCCACTTT,CASSLAVGSPLHF
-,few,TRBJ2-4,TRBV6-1,TGTGCCAGTTTCACAAACAGGGATTCCATTCAGTACTTC,CASFTNRDSIQYF
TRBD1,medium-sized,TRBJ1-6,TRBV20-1,TGCAGTGCTAGTCACCAGGGTCCGGGACAGGAAGGTTTACCCCTCCACTTT,CSASHQGPGQEGLPLHF
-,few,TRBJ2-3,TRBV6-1,TGTGCCAGCAGTGGCCGGGCAGATACGCAGTATTTT,CASSGRADTQYF
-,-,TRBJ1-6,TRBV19,TGTGCCAGTAGGTCCGGGGCCACATCACCCCCCCACTTT,CASRSGATSPPHF
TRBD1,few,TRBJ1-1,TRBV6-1,TGTGCCACCAAAGGGGGAAGAGGGGGCCGATTCACTGAAGCTTTCTTT,CATKGGRGGRFTEAFF
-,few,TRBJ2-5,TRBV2,TGTGCCAGCAGTGAAACGGGCCGGAGGTCGCTAGAGACCCAGTACTTC,CASSETGRRSLETQYF
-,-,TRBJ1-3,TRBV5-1,TGCGCCTGCAGCAAAACGGGCCAAGGAAACACCATATATTTT,CACSKTGQGNTIYF